This TCR beta chain is drawn from a study of metastatic and nonmetastatic thyroid tumors. Study at large: Repertoires from malignant and benign thyroid patients were compared across blood and tumor or nodule tissue. Overall study findings and caveats: When malignant thyroid tumors were compared with benign nodules, TCR beta diversity was reportedly significantly higher in the malignant tumors. This held in both blood and tumor samples.

This CDR3 has 14 residues. Trimming stripped 3 bases from V and 0 bases from J, with 5 bases between. Per the study methods: What underpinned the distant-metastasis classifier for papillary thyroid cancer was the set of CDR3 differences across clinicopathological groups. TCRdb used MiXCR to call clones anew from the PCR reads. These V and J calls are TCRdb output, not the study's own analysis. The sample comprises around 65,000 clones, more than 13% of which are singletons, and approximately 7% rests with the top ten. All patients were treatment-naive before thyroid surgery. This clone was seen repeatedly, ten times or more. Its antigen is not known.

This TCR came from a male donor with papillary thyroid cancer or a benign thyroid nodule (not recorded which). Some clones in this sample may be carry-over from other donors' samples. The V call is TRBV12-3 or TRBV12-4, the J call TRBJ1-4, with D unclear. The sequencing sample was made of blood. CDR3 sequence (DNA): TGTGCCAGCAGTTTCCTAGCAACTAATGAAAAACTGTTTTTT. This encodes CASSFLATNEKLFF.